The text below deals with one TCR beta chain. TCRdb's table, derived via immunoSEQ multiplex PCR, lists solely in-frame clones and lacks some. The data contain about 68,000 clones, roughly 97% of them seen just once; the ten biggest clones take up roughly 0.25%. This sample was included in a study of technical replicates of blood from several donors. Trimming at V came to 6 bases and at J to 3 bases, leaving 4 bases not matched to a gene. In germline, CDR1 is ENHRY, CDR2 SYGVKD. This CDR3 spans 14 amino acids. The V call is TRBV10-3, the J call TRBJ1-1; 10 positions match TRBD1. The source of this sequence is a human donor in good health. Material for sequencing was T cells isolated from PBMCs. The DNA of the CDR3 is TGTGCCATCAGGCTTGGGACAGGGGACACTGAAGCTTTCTTT. It specifies CAIRLGTGDTEAFF.